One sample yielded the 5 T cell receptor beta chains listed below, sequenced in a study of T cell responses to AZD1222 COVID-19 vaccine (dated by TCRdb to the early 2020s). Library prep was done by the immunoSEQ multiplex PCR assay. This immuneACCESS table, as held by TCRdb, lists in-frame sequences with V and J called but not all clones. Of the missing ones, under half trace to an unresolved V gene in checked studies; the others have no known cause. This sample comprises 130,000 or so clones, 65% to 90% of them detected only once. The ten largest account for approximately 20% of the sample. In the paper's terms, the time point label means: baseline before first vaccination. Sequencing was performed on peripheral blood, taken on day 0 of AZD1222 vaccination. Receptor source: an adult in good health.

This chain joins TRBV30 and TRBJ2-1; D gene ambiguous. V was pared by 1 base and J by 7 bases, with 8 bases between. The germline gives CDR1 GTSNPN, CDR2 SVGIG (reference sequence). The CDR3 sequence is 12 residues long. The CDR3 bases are TGTGCCTGGAGTGAGTACTTAAATGAGCAGTTCTTC. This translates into CAWSEYLNEQFF.

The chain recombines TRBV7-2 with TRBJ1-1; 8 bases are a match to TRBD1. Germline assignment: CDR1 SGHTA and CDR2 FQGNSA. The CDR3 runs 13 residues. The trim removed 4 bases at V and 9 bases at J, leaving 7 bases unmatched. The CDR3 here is CASSSPRTGKAFF. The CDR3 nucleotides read TGTGCCAGCAGCTCCCCACGGACAGGGAAAGCTTTCTTT.

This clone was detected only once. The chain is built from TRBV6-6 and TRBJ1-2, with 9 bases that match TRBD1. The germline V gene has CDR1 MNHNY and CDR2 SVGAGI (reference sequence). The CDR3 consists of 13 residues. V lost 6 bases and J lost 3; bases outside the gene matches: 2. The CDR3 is CASRQGAYYGYTF. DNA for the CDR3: TGTGCCAGCAGACAGGGGGCTTACTATGGCTACACCTTC.

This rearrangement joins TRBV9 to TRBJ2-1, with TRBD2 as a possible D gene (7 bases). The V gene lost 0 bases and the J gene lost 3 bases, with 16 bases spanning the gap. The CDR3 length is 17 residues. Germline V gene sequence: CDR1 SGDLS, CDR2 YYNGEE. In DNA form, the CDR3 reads TGTGCCAGCAGCGTAGGGGTTGCGGGGGCGAACTACAATGAGCAGTTCTTC. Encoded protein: CASSVGVAGANYNEQFF.

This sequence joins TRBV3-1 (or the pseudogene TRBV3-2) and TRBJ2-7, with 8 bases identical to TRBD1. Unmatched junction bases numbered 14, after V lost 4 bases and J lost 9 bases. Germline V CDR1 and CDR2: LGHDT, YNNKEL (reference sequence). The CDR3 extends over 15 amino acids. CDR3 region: CASSPQPTGVLVQYF. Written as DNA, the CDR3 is TGTGCCAGCAGCCCCCAACCGACAGGGGTGTTGGTGCAGTACTTC.